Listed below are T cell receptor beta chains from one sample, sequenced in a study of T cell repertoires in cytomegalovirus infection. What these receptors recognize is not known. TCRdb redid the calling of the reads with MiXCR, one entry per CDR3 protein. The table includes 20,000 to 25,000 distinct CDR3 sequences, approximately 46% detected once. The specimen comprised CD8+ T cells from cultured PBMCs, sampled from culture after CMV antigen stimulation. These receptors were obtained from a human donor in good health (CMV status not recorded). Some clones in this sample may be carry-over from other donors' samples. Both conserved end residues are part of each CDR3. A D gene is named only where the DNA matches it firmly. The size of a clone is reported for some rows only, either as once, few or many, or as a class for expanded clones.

cdr3_nt: TGTGCCAGCAGCTTAGCGGAGTACGCAGAGCACAATGAGCAGTTCTTC
cdr3_aa: CASSLAEYAEHNEQFF
clone_size: .
j_call: TRBJ2-1
v_call: TRBV7-9
d_call: .

cdr3_nt: TGTGCCAGCAGCAAGAAGGACAGGGCGAACACTGAAGCTTTCTTT
cdr3_aa: CASSKKDRANTEAFF
clone_size: .
j_call: TRBJ1-1
v_call: TRBV7-6
d_call: TRBD1

cdr3_nt: TGTGCCAGCACACGCCTGGGGTATGGCTACACCTTC
cdr3_aa: CASTRLGYGYTF
clone_size: few
j_call: TRBJ1-2
v_call: TRBV19
d_call: .

cdr3_nt: TGTGCCAGCAGTGGGACAAAACAAGAGACCCAGTACTTC
cdr3_aa: CASSGTKQETQYF
clone_size: .
j_call: TRBJ2-5
v_call: TRBV27
d_call: .

cdr3_nt: TGTGCCAGCAGAGGGGACACTATGAACACTGAAGCTTTCTTT
cdr3_aa: CASRGDTMNTEAFF
clone_size: few
j_call: TRBJ1-1
v_call: TRBV27
d_call: .

cdr3_nt: TGTGCCAGTAGTATGGGGACCACCGATACGCAGTATTTT
cdr3_aa: CASSMGTTDTQYF
clone_size: few
j_call: TRBJ2-3
v_call: TRBV19
d_call: .

cdr3_nt: TGTGCCAGCAGCTTTACCGGGACTGGGGCTTTCTTT
cdr3_aa: CASSFTGTGAFF
clone_size: few
j_call: TRBJ1-1
v_call: TRBV7-2
d_call: .

cdr3_nt: TGTGCCAGCAGTTTGGCTGGGACACTCTTTAACGAGCAGTACTTC
cdr3_aa: CASSLAGTLFNEQYF
clone_size: .
j_call: TRBJ2-7
v_call: TRBV27
d_call: .

cdr3_nt: TGTGCCAGCAGTTCCCCAAGGACAGGGTCGGCCGGGGAGCTGTTTTTT
cdr3_aa: CASSSPRTGSAGELFF
clone_size: .
j_call: TRBJ2-2
v_call: TRBV27
d_call: TRBD1

cdr3_nt: TGTGCCAGCCCCCCAGGAGAGGCCCCGGGCGGCTACACCTTC
cdr3_aa: CASPPGEAPGGYTF
clone_size: .
j_call: TRBJ1-2
v_call: TRBV2
d_call: .

cdr3_nt: TGCAGTGCTAGAGACGGAGGCGGGGACACTGAAGCTTTCTTT
cdr3_aa: CSARDGGGDTEAFF
clone_size: many
j_call: TRBJ1-1
v_call: TRBV20-1
d_call: .

cdr3_nt: TGCAGCGTTGGCTTGGACAGGGTGGACACCATATATTTT
cdr3_aa: CSVGLDRVDTIYF
clone_size: few
j_call: TRBJ1-3
v_call: TRBV29-1
d_call: TRBD1

cdr3_nt: TGTGCCAGCAGCTTTACAGGGGGCACTGAAGCTTTCTTT
cdr3_aa: CASSFTGGTEAFF
clone_size: few
j_call: TRBJ1-1
v_call: TRBV11-3
d_call: TRBD1

cdr3_nt: TGTGCCAGTGGACTCCGCTCCTACAATGAGCAGTTCTTC
cdr3_aa: CASGLRSYNEQFF
clone_size: .
j_call: TRBJ2-1
v_call: TRBV19
d_call: .

cdr3_nt: TGTGCCAGCAGTGTCGGAACAGGGGAACCTTATTCCTACGAGCAGTACTTC
cdr3_aa: CASSVGTGEPYSYEQYF
clone_size: few
j_call: TRBJ2-7
v_call: TRBV6-4
d_call: TRBD1

cdr3_nt: TGTGCCAGCAGCTTAGGGAATTCACCCCTCCACTTT
cdr3_aa: CASSLGNSPLHF
clone_size: .
j_call: TRBJ1-6
v_call: TRBV7-9
d_call: .

cdr3_nt: TGTACCAGCACCTGGACAGGGGGAGGGTACGAGCAGTACTTC
cdr3_aa: CTSTWTGGGYEQYF
clone_size: .
j_call: TRBJ2-7
v_call: TRBV7-2
d_call: TRBD1

cdr3_nt: TGTGCCAGCAGCCCGACTAGCGGGGGGGCAGTATACAATGAGCAGTTCTTC
cdr3_aa: CASSPTSGGAVYNEQFF
clone_size: few
j_call: TRBJ2-1
v_call: TRBV7-2
d_call: TRBD2

cdr3_nt: TGTGCCAGCAGCGAGACAGGGGGCATGAACACTGAAGCTTTCTTT
cdr3_aa: CASSETGGMNTEAFF
clone_size: .
j_call: TRBJ1-1
v_call: TRBV7-9
d_call: TRBD1

cdr3_nt: TGTGCCAGCAGCTTAGGAGCGGGGGGGCCCCACGAGCAGTACTTC
cdr3_aa: CASSLGAGGPHEQYF
clone_size: .
j_call: TRBJ2-7
v_call: TRBV7-2
d_call: TRBD2

cdr3_nt: TGTGCCAGCAGCTCCGGGGACGGGAATGAGCAGTTCTTC
cdr3_aa: CASSSGDGNEQFF
clone_size: .
j_call: TRBJ2-1
v_call: TRBV11-3
d_call: .

cdr3_nt: TGTGCCAGCAGCTATGGGCGGGGGGCCAACGTCCTGACTTTC
cdr3_aa: CASSYGRGANVLTF
clone_size: .
j_call: TRBJ2-6
v_call: TRBV11-2
d_call: .

cdr3_nt: TGTGCCAGCAGCTTAGATACGGACAGCCTGAACACTGAAGCTTTCTTT
cdr3_aa: CASSLDTDSLNTEAFF
clone_size: .
j_call: TRBJ1-1
v_call: TRBV11-2
d_call: .

cdr3_nt: TGTGCCAGCAGCTCAATGACTAGCGGACGAGGCACAGATACGCAGTATTTT
cdr3_aa: CASSSMTSGRGTDTQYF
clone_size: .
j_call: TRBJ2-3
v_call: TRBV11-2
d_call: TRBD2

cdr3_nt: TGTGCCTGGAGTGTAGGTACAGTCTCCTACGAGCAGTACTTC
cdr3_aa: CAWSVGTVSYEQYF
clone_size: .
j_call: TRBJ2-7
v_call: TRBV30
d_call: .

cdr3_nt: TGTGCCAGTAGTCCCGGGACTAGCGAAGAGACCCAGTACTTC
cdr3_aa: CASSPGTSEETQYF
clone_size: .
j_call: TRBJ2-5
v_call: TRBV19
d_call: TRBD2

cdr3_nt: TGTGCCAGCAGCCTGGGACAGCGAGATGGCTACACCTTC
cdr3_aa: CASSLGQRDGYTF
clone_size: many
j_call: TRBJ1-2
v_call: TRBV7-8
d_call: TRBD1

cdr3_nt: TGCGCCAGCAGCCAAGATTGGAGGGAGCGGTATACGCAGTATTTT
cdr3_aa: CASSQDWRERYTQYF
clone_size: many
j_call: TRBJ2-3
v_call: TRBV4-3
d_call: .

cdr3_nt: TGTGCCAGCACCAAAGGACAGCTCTCTGGGGCCAACGTCCTGACTTTC
cdr3_aa: CASTKGQLSGANVLTF
clone_size: .
j_call: TRBJ2-6
v_call: TRBV5-5
d_call: .

cdr3_nt: TGTGCCAGCAGGGACAGGGTCCCCAACACTGAAGCTTTCTTT
cdr3_aa: CASRDRVPNTEAFF
clone_size: .
j_call: TRBJ1-1
v_call: TRBV6-6
d_call: TRBD1

cdr3_nt: TGTGCCAGCAGCCCGAACCGGGACGGACACTCCTACGAGCAGTACTTC
cdr3_aa: CASSPNRDGHSYEQYF
clone_size: many
j_call: TRBJ2-7
v_call: TRBV7-6
d_call: .

cdr3_nt: TGTGCCAGCAGCGGAGGAAGCGGATCCTACGAGCAGTACTTC
cdr3_aa: CASSGGSGSYEQYF
clone_size: .
j_call: TRBJ2-7
v_call: TRBV9
d_call: .

cdr3_nt: TGTGCCAGCAGTCGACAGGGGGGCGCTCAGCCCCAGCATTTT
cdr3_aa: CASSRQGGAQPQHF
clone_size: few
j_call: TRBJ1-5
v_call: TRBV28
d_call: TRBD1

cdr3_nt: TGTGCCAGCACCCCTTCCGGGCTGAGTAATGAGCAGTTCTTC
cdr3_aa: CASTPSGLSNEQFF
clone_size: .
j_call: TRBJ2-1
v_call: TRBV11-2
d_call: .